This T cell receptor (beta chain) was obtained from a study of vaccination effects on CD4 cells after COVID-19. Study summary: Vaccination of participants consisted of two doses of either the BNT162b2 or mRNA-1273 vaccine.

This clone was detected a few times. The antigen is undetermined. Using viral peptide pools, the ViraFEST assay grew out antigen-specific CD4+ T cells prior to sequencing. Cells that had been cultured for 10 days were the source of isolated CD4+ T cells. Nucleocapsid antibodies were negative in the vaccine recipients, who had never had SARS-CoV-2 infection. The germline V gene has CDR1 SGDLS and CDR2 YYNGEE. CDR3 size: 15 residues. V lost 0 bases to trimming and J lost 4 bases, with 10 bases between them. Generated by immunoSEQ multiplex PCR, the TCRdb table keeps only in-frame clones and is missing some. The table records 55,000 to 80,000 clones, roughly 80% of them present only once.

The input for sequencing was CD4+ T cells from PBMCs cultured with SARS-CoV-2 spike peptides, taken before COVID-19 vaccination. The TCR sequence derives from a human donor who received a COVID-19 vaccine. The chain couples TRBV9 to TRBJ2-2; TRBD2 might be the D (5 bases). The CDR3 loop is CASSVDEGGTGELFF. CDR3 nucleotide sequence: TGTGCCAGCAGCGTAGACGAGGGTGGCACCGGGGAGCTGTTTTTT. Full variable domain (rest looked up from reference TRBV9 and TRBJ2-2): DSGVTQTPKHLITATGQRVTLRCSPRSGDLSVYWYQQSLDQGLQFLIQYYNGEERAKGNILERFSAQQFPDLHSELNLSSLELGDSALYFCASSVDEGGTGELFFGEGSRLTVL.